Sequencing of this T cell receptor (beta chain) was carried out in a study of T-cell memory formation after mild COVID-19. Whole-study results and caveats: Cross-reactive memory seemingly joined, as some responding clones were found in pre-infection memory. CD8+ contracting clones occupied EMRA, while CD4+ ones occupied mainly CM and EM.

Libraries for TCRalpha and TCRbeta carried sample barcodes and unique molecular identifiers via 5'RACE. MiXCR was run by TCRdb on the 5' RACE reads, yielding one entry per CDR3 protein. The table has over 12,000 distinct CDR3 sequences, about a fifth seen once; the top ten hold around 56%. Trimming shortened V by 5 bases and J by 1 base, and 9 bases separated the two germline ends. Germline CDR1 reads LNHDA; CDR2 reads SQIVND (reference sequence). This CDR3 has 14 amino acids. Notes on this clonotype: The antigen is not known.

This chain uses TRBV19 with TRBJ1-5; TRBD1 is a possible D gene (5 bases). This clonotype was sampled from a man between 18 and 29 years old who had mild COVID-19 (a few samples of this study predate the infection). Cell type and time point are not known. The sequenced sample was PBMCs or a T cell subset sorted from them (not recorded which). CDR3 residues: CASSSGPSNQPQHF. CDR3 nucleotide sequence: TGTGCCAGTAGTTCGGGACCAAGCAATCAGCCCCAGCATTTT.